This T cell receptor beta chain was sequenced in a study of blood T cells in healthy people across ages. A remark on this clonotype: No antigen is known for it.

Study findings and constraints: More naive CD4+ cells and higher diversity marked long-lived donors relative to aged donors. Diversity figures derived from one million T cells were judged to underestimate the true value.

CDR1 is SGDLS and CDR2 is YYNGEE in the germline V gene. This CDR3 is 12 amino acids long. V was trimmed by 4 bases and J by 10 bases, leaving 14 bases between them. Then a second PCR, running about 6 to 12 cycles, was carried out with a sample-barcoded 5' primer and a J-beta primer mix. Each CDR3 protein gets one entry after TCRdb re-called the 5' RACE reads with MiXCR. The sample holds around 780,000 distinct CDR3 sequences, around 50% seen once. Sequencing was performed on blood. The J gene is TRBJ1-1, the V gene TRBV9; D not certain. The clonotype was recovered from a middle-aged man in good health. The CDR3 coding sequence is TGTGCCAGCAGCCCCCGACCGAATGGAGCTTTCTTT. Amino acid sequence: CASSPRPNGAFF. The complete variable domain, with remaining parts taken from reference TRBV9 and TRBJ1-1, reads DSGVTQTPKHLITATGQRVTLRCSPRSGDLSVYWYQQSLDQGLQFLIQYYNGEERAKGNILERFSAQQFPDLHSELNLSSLELGDSALYFCASSPRPNGAFFGQGTRLTVV.